The rows below give T cell receptor beta chains drawn from one sample of a study of spatial heterogeneity in lung cancer. In TCRdb, the 5' RACE reads were re-called with MiXCR into one record per CDR3 protein. The sample has about 30,000 distinct CDR3 sequences, approximately 6% seen once. The input for sequencing was PBMCs, taken at follow-up. These receptors all stem from a male donor with early-stage non-small cell lung cancer. CDR3s include the opening cysteine and the closing phenylalanine or tryptophan. D genes are given only for firm matches. Clone size appears in some rows only: once, few, many, or a class for an expanded clone.

-	TRBV6-2/TRBV6-3	13	-	TRBJ1-1	TGTGCCGGCACAACAGGTACGAACACTGAAGCTTTCTTT	CAGTTGTNTEAFF
TRBD2	TRBV20-1	15	many	TRBJ2-3	TGCAGTGCTAGTGGGGCGGGAGGGCCCCCAGATACGCAGTATTTT	CSASGAGGPPDTQYF
TRBD2	TRBV6-6	17	-	TRBJ2-1	TGTGCCAGCAGTTACTCGCCGGCTAGCGGGCTATACAATGAGCAGTTCTTC	CASSYSPASGLYNEQFF
-	TRBV2	10	-	TRBJ2-1	TGTGCCAGCAATTCAGATGAGCAGTTCTTC	CASNSDEQFF
TRBD2	TRBV27	17	few	TRBJ2-1	TGTGCCAGCAGGAGGGCTAGCGGGGTTAGCTCCTACAATGAGCAGTTCTTC	CASRRASGVSSYNEQFF
TRBD1	TRBV20-1	14	many	TRBJ1-1	TGCAGTGCCCAGGGACAGCCGTCGAACACTGAAGCTTTCTTT	CSAQGQPSNTEAFF
-	TRBV4-1	16	few	TRBJ2-2	TGCGCCAGCAGCCCTCGGACGGGGCCGAACACCGGGGAGCTGTTTTTT	CASSPRTGPNTGELFF
-	TRBV19	14	many	TRBJ1-5	TGTGCCAGTAGTCGACGACAGCTGAATCAGCCCCAGCATTTT	CASSRRQLNQPQHF
-	TRBV29-1	14	many	TRBJ2-2	TGCAGCGTCGATTGGGGGGGCAACACCGGGGAGCTGTTTTTT	CSVDWGGNTGELFF
-	TRBV2	16	few	TRBJ1-6	TGTGCCAGCAGTGAATTTGAGAGCTCCTATAATTCACCCCTCCACTTT	CASSEFESSYNSPLHF
TRBD2	TRBV27	18	-	TRBJ2-3	TGTGCCAGCAGTCCCGGACTAGCGGGAGGGTTCATCCCAGATACGCAGTATTTT	CASSPGLAGGFIPDTQYF
-	TRBV4-2	16	many	TRBJ2-5	TGTGCCAGCAGCCAAGGCGGCGGATCCTTAGCGGAGGAGCAGTACTTC	CASSQGGGSLAEEQYF
TRBD2	TRBV10-3	15	-	TRBJ2-5	TGTGCCATCAGCTGGGCTAGCGGGGGGGAAGAGACCCAGTACTTC	CAISWASGGEETQYF
TRBD2	TRBV5-6	15	many	TRBJ2-1	TGTGCCAGCAGCCTGGGCGGGGGGCCCTACAATGAGCAGTTCTTC	CASSLGGGPYNEQFF
TRBD1	TRBV3-1	15	many	TRBJ2-2	TGTGCCAGCAGCCAATACAGGGGGCCTACCGGGGAGCTGTTTTTT	CASSQYRGPTGELFF
-	TRBV9	14	few	TRBJ2-2	TGTGCCAGCAGCCTCGCTGCTGGCACCGGGGAGCTGTTTTTT	CASSLAAGTGELFF
-	TRBV27	14	many	TRBJ1-1	TGTGCCAGCAGTTTATTGTCCAGCAACACTGAAGCTTTCTTT	CASSLLSSNTEAFF
-	TRBV6-5	17	many	TRBJ2-1	TGTGCCAGCAGTTACTCCGGCAGAACCAGCTCCTACAATGAGCAGTTCTTC	CASSYSGRTSSYNEQFF
TRBD2	TRBV6-2/TRBV6-3	13	many	TRBJ2-1	TGTGCCAGCAGGATTAACACCGGGGGGGGCGAGTTCTTC	CASRINTGGGEFF
-	TRBV2	14	many	TRBJ1-5	TGTGCCAGCAGTGAAGTCCGTGGGAGGCAGCCCCAGCATTTT	CASSEVRGRQPQHF
-	TRBV7-3	13	many	TRBJ1-1	TGTGCCAGCAGCCTTTCGGACGGCACTGAAGCTTTCTTT	CASSLSDGTEAFF
TRBD1	TRBV5-1	12	many	TRBJ2-4	TGCGCCAGCAGCCCGGACAGGAACATTCAGTACTTC	CASSPDRNIQYF
-	TRBV18	16	-	TRBJ2-5	TGTGCCAGCTCACCCTCCGGGACAATGGGTTCTGAGACCCAGTACTTC	CASSPSGTMGSETQYF
-	TRBV5-4	13	many	TRBJ2-2	TGTGCCAGCAGTCCCAGGAACACCGGGGAGCTGTTTTTT	CASSPRNTGELFF
-	TRBV20-1	12	many	TRBJ2-7	TGCAGTGCTAGACGGAGAGGCTACGAGCAGTACTTC	CSARRRGYEQYF
TRBD1	TRBV18	16	few	TRBJ2-3	TGTGCCAGCTCACCCGGACAGGGGAAAGGCACAGATACGCAGTATTTT	CASSPGQGKGTDTQYF
TRBD1	TRBV6-2/TRBV6-3	14	many	TRBJ1-2	TGTGCCAGCAGTTCGATACAGGGGGCGAGCGGCTACACCTTC	CASSSIQGASGYTF
-	TRBV7-3	15	few	TRBJ2-1	TGTGCCAGCAGCTGGTACGGTCTGTTCGGCAATGAGCAGTTCTTC	CASSWYGLFGNEQFF
TRBD1	TRBV18	13	-	TRBJ1-1	TGTGCCAGCTCACCCGGACAGGGACGTGAAGCTTTCTTT	CASSPGQGREAFF
-	TRBV6-5	14	many	TRBJ2-7	TGTGCCAGCAGTTACTCCCTGGACGCCTACGAGCAGTACTTC	CASSYSLDAYEQYF
-	TRBV29-1	15	-	TRBJ2-7	TGCAGCGTTGAAGATCTCCAGTTAGGGATCTACGAGCAGTACTTC	CSVEDLQLGIYEQYF
-	TRBV20-1	15	-	TRBJ2-7	TGCAGTGCTAGAGAGGGGAAGAGAAGCTCCTACGAGCAGTACTTC	CSAREGKRSSYEQYF
-	TRBV7-8	14	many	TRBJ2-7	TGTGCCAGCAGCTTAGAGCTCCGCTCCTACGAGCAGTACTTC	CASSLELRSYEQYF
TRBD1	TRBV7-8	13	many	TRBJ2-5	TGTGCCAGCAGCTGGGACAGGCAAGAGACCCAGTACTTC	CASSWDRQETQYF
TRBD1	TRBV11-1	15	many	TRBJ1-1	TGTGCCAGCAGCTTAGCGGGGACAGGGAGTACTGAAGCTTTCTTT	CASSLAGTGSTEAFF
-	TRBV4-3	16	many	TRBJ1-2	TGCGCCAGCAGCCAAGATGGACTAACCAATGGGTATGGCTACACCTTC	CASSQDGLTNGYGYTF
-	TRBV24-1	14	many	TRBJ2-5	TGTGCCACCAGGGGGAGGGGGTTTGAGGAGACCCAGTACTTC	CATRGRGFEETQYF